The clone carrying this T cell receptor beta chain was observed many times. The data are from a study of T cells in Graves' hyperthyroidism and ophthalmopathy. Germline V gives CDR1 SGHTA, CDR2 FQGTGA. Trimming pared 3 bases from V and 0 bases from J, leaving 5 bases between. This CDR3 is built from 13 residues. It was uncontrolled infection, other autoimmune disease, pregnancy or lactation that excluded patients. It was around 11 ml of fresh peripheral blood that supplied the PBMCs. Amplified TCR beta CDR3 regions came from RNA transcripts. TCR CDR3 underwent first-round RT-PCR with the HTBI primer set. TCRdb called the multiplex PCR reads again in MiXCR, with one record for every CDR3 protein. Altogether around 300,000 distinct CDR3 sequences are present, less than 20% being singletons, with the ten largest covering less than 40%.

V gene TRBV7-3 combines with J gene TRBJ1-1; unclear D gene. Source material: blood. The source is a man between 45 and 60 years old with Graves' ophthalmopathy. The CDR3 DNA follows: TGTGCCAGCAGCTTGACACTGAACACTGAAGCTTTCTTT. Protein: CASSLTLNTEAFF.